Listed below are T cell receptor beta chains from one sample, sequenced in a study of cytomegalovirus exposure and HLA in healthy donors. TCRdb keeps only in-frame clones here, not all; method: immunoSEQ multiplex PCR. The sample has 120,000 or so clones; about 88% are singletons. The specimen was PBMCs. These receptors originate from a young man in good health and CMV-seropositive. Both conserved end residues are part of each CDR3. D genes are given only for firm matches. Where a row states a size, it is once, few, many or the class of an expanded clone; other rows omit it.

D: -; J: TRBJ2-7; V: TRBV28; size: -; DNA: TGTGCCAGCAAAGGAACAGCACTCGAGATTTACGAGCAGTACTTC; CDR3: CASKGTALEIYEQYF
D: TRBD1; J: TRBJ2-7; V: TRBV19; size: -; DNA: TGTGCCAGTAGTGGGGGACAGGGTCTGAACGAGCAGTACTTC; CDR3: CASSGGQGLNEQYF
D: TRBD2; J: TRBJ2-5; V: TRBV19; size: -; DNA: TGTGCCACCTCCCCGGGGGGAGAACAAGAGACCCAGTACTTC; CDR3: CATSPGGEQETQYF
D: -; J: TRBJ2-5; V: TRBV28; size: once; DNA: TGTGCCAGCAGTTTGGAAGACAGCTTCCAAGAGACCCAGTACTTC; CDR3: CASSLEDSFQETQYF
D: TRBD1; J: TRBJ1-2; V: TRBV5-6; size: -; DNA: TGTGCCAGCAGCTTGGCAGGCAGGGGGTATGGCTACACCTTC; CDR3: CASSLAGRGYGYTF
D: TRBD2; J: TRBJ2-1; V: TRBV27; size: -; DNA: TGTGCCAGCACCCCTAGCGGGTTCGGCAATGAGCAGTTCTTC; CDR3: CASTPSGFGNEQFF
D: TRBD2; J: TRBJ2-1; V: TRBV2; size: once; DNA: TGTGCCAGCAGTCCCGGACTAGCGGGGCGGCGACCCTACAATGAGCAGTTCTTC; CDR3: CASSPGLAGRRPYNEQFF
D: -; J: TRBJ1-1; V: TRBV6-5; size: -; DNA: TGTGCCAGCAGTTACTCAGGGCGGGTGAACACTGAAGCTTTCTTT; CDR3: CASSYSGRVNTEAFF
D: TRBD2; J: TRBJ2-7; V: TRBV19; size: -; DNA: TGTGCCAGTAGTATATTGGGGGGGTCCCTCTACGAGCAGTACTTC; CDR3: CASSILGGSLYEQYF
D: TRBD1; J: TRBJ2-1; V: TRBV9; size: -; DNA: TGTGCCAGCAGCTCACCGACGGACAGGGTGGGTTACAATGAGCAGTTCTTC; CDR3: CASSSPTDRVGYNEQFF
D: -; J: TRBJ1-5; V: TRBV10-1; size: -; DNA: TGCGCCATTCGTCCGGGACTCAATAGCAATCAGCCCCAGCATTTT; CDR3: CAIRPGLNSNQPQHF
D: -; J: TRBJ1-1; V: TRBV6-1; size: -; DNA: TGTGCCAGCAGCTACAGGCGGGAAGGCACTGAAGCTTTCTTT; CDR3: CASSYRREGTEAFF
D: TRBD2; J: TRBJ2-3; V: TRBV28; size: -; DNA: TGTGCCAGCAGTTTATCTGGCGGGGGAGGCACAGATACGCAGTATTTT; CDR3: CASSLSGGGGTDTQYF
D: -; J: TRBJ1-2; V: TRBV2; size: -; DNA: TGTGCCAGCAGTGGCAAGGAGGGCTATGGCTACACCTTC; CDR3: CASSGKEGYGYTF
D: -; J: TRBJ1-1; V: TRBV11-2; size: -; DNA: TGTGCCAGCAGCCCACGGGGGGCTGAAGCTTTCTTT; CDR3: CASSPRGAEAFF
D: TRBD1; J: TRBJ2-7; V: TRBV2; size: once; DNA: TGTGCCAGCAGTAAGGACAGGGCTTACGAGCAGTACTTC; CDR3: CASSKDRAYEQYF
D: TRBD1; J: TRBJ2-7; V: TRBV28; size: -; DNA: TGTGCCAGCAGAACCGGACAGGGACCCAACTACGAGCAGTACTTC; CDR3: CASRTGQGPNYEQYF
D: -; J: TRBJ2-7; V: TRBV4-1; size: -; DNA: TGCGCCAGCAGCCCCTTCCTTAGCGGCGCGCCGGTCTACGAGCAGTACTTC; CDR3: CASSPFLSGAPVYEQYF
D: TRBD1; J: TRBJ2-1; V: TRBV18; size: few; DNA: TGTGCCAGCTCACCTAGATTAGAGACAGGGAATAATGAGCAGTTCTTC; CDR3: CASSPRLETGNNEQFF
D: -; J: TRBJ1-1; V: TRBV9; size: few; DNA: TGTGCCAGCAGCGTATATATGAACACTGAAGCTTTCTTT; CDR3: CASSVYMNTEAFF
D: -; J: TRBJ2-1; V: TRBV27; size: once; DNA: TGTGCCAGCAGCCGTTCCGGCTCCTACAATGAGCAGTTCTTC; CDR3: CASSRSGSYNEQFF
D: TRBD1; J: TRBJ1-5; V: TRBV19; size: -; DNA: TGTGCCACCAGGACAGGGGGTCCCCAGTGGAATCAGCCCCAGCATTTT; CDR3: CATRTGGPQWNQPQHF
D: -; J: TRBJ2-2; V: TRBV2; size: -; DNA: TGTGCCAGCAGTGGGGCCCCAGGGGCCGGGGAGCTGTTTTTT; CDR3: CASSGAPGAGELFF
D: -; J: TRBJ2-2; V: TRBV7-9; size: -; DNA: TGTGCCAGCAGCCCGGGACAGAACACCGGGGAGCTGTTTTTT; CDR3: CASSPGQNTGELFF
D: -; J: TRBJ1-6; V: TRBV10-2; size: -; DNA: TGCGCCAGTCGGACCTCGCGGGGGCCCCTCCACTTT; CDR3: CASRTSRGPLHF
D: TRBD1; J: TRBJ2-5; V: TRBV5-6; size: once; DNA: TGTGCCAGCAGCAATAAGGGACAGGGGGCGCGGGAGACCCAGTACTTC; CDR3: CASSNKGQGARETQYF
D: -; J: TRBJ1-6; V: TRBV6-5; size: -; DNA: TGTGCCAGCAGCCGCAGTGGTTCACCCCTCCACTTT; CDR3: CASSRSGSPLHF
D: -; J: TRBJ1-2; V: TRBV28; size: -; DNA: TGTGCCAGCAGTTCCCCCGGACAGCTCTATGGCTACACCTTC; CDR3: CASSSPGQLYGYTF
D: TRBD1; J: TRBJ2-1; V: TRBV5-4; size: -; DNA: TGTGCCAGCAGCTCTGGACAGGGGCGCTACAATGAGCAGTTCTTC; CDR3: CASSSGQGRYNEQFF
D: -; J: TRBJ1-1; V: TRBV5-1; size: -; DNA: TGCGCCAGCAGCCCCGTCCTTTCGAACACTGAAGCTTTCTTT; CDR3: CASSPVLSNTEAFF
D: TRBD1; J: TRBJ2-7; V: TRBV4-2; size: -; DNA: TGTGCCAGCAGCACCTCTGCCGGGACAGGGAAATACGAGCAGTACTTC; CDR3: CASSTSAGTGKYEQYF
D: TRBD1; J: TRBJ1-5; V: TRBV6-1; size: -; DNA: TGTGCCAGCGATATGGACAGGAATCAGCCCCAGCATTTT; CDR3: CASDMDRNQPQHF
D: TRBD1; J: TRBJ2-1; V: TRBV28; size: -; DNA: TGTGCCAGCTCAGGACAGGGCGTTTCGAATGAGCAGTTCTTC; CDR3: CASSGQGVSNEQFF
D: -; J: TRBJ2-2; V: TRBV2; size: -; DNA: TGTGCCAGCAGGGGTGCTAGGCCCGGGGAGCTGTTTTTT; CDR3: CASRGARPGELFF
D: TRBD2; J: TRBJ2-2; V: TRBV2; size: -; DNA: TGTGCCAGCAGCGGACTAGTGGAAACCGGGGAGCTGTTTTTT; CDR3: CASSGLVETGELFF
D: -; J: TRBJ2-2; V: TRBV5-8; size: -; DNA: TGTGCCAGCAGCTTATCAGGGACGAACACCGGGGAGCTGTTTTTT; CDR3: CASSLSGTNTGELFF
D: -; J: TRBJ2-3; V: TRBV4-3; size: -; DNA: TGCGCCAGCAGCCAAGATCCCCCGGGGAGCGGCCCGGTCGGAGATACGCAGTATTTT; CDR3: CASSQDPPGSGPVGDTQYF
D: TRBD2; J: TRBJ2-3; V: TRBV27; size: -; DNA: TGTGCCACCCAGCAAGCGGGGGGCACAGATACGCAGTATTTT; CDR3: CATQQAGGTDTQYF
D: -; J: TRBJ1-1; V: TRBV4-1; size: -; DNA: TGCGCCAGCAGCCCGGTAGGCGGGGCCACTGAAGCTTTCTTT; CDR3: CASSPVGGATEAFF
D: -; J: TRBJ2-7; V: TRBV7-2; size: -; DNA: TGTGCCAGCAGCTTATCAGTGGGGACTGGAACCTACGAGCAGTACTTC; CDR3: CASSLSVGTGTYEQYF